A single TCR beta chain is shown here with its context. Its antigen is not yet known. Base qualities are not provided; no much larger clone lies one nucleotide away. This sample was included in a study of T cells after yellow fever vaccination (dated by TCRdb to about 2019). A note on the overall study: The SMART-Seq v4 Ultra Low Input RNA kit was used to prepare libraries from fractions with low cell numbers. To track T-cell clones before and after primary and booster YFV17D yellow fever vaccination, bulk TCR alpha and beta repertoires were sequenced longitudinally. Two healthy male donors, one aged 18 to 30 and one aged 30 to 40 years, made up the cohort. Blood samples were taken at several timepoints before and after primary and secondary immunization, and bulk PBMC replicates and cell subsets were isolated. General findings and caveats noted by the study authors: Most clones expanded after primary vaccination were re-detected after the booster (about 96% of CD4 and 88% of CD8), suggesting broad memory maintenance. A small share of clonotypes occurred in both CD4 and CD8 compartments, likely arising from convergent recombination. Compared with the primary T-cell response, the secondary T-cell response was weaker but faster, peaking on day 5 rather than day 15. Only a couple of donors were included in the study, so the extent to which the findings can be generalized is limited. Computational filtering was needed because FACS-sorted repertoires could contain abundant contaminating clonotypes from the bulk population.

Data came from an Illumina NovaSeq 6000. TCR cDNA was synthesized by 5'RACE template switching, through which a universal primer site and unique molecular identifiers were introduced. Priming of cDNA synthesis was performed from both the TCR alpha and TCR beta constant segments. Library amplification involved two PCR steps, and the second step added sample barcodes and sequencing adapters. Sequencing of libraries was performed on Illumina HiSeq 2500 (2x100 bp) or NovaSeq (2x150 bp). As for how the authors treated the data: Demultiplexing of reads and collapsing into UMI consensus sequences were performed with MIGEC, and V(D)J alignment was carried out with MiXCR. Vaccine-responding clonotypes were defined with edgeR using replicate PBMC samples, requiring FDR below 0.01 and a log2 fold change above 5 up to day 15. Bulk clonotypes were assigned CD4 or CD8 identity according to which sequenced CD4 or CD8 repertoire held them at higher abundance. The public reads were run again by TCRdb, first through fastp at Q25 and then through MiXCR, and only productive beta chains were kept. CDR3 protein duplicates are merged, each entry listing the most common genes and DNA. For this entry, the V and J calls and clone size follow TCRdb and not the study's own pipeline. The sample table lists about 120,000 distinct CDR3 sequences, about 8.2% of them with a count of one. 40% of the sample belongs to the ten largest clones.

The germline V gene sets CDR1 to MGHRA and CDR2 to YSYEKL. Reading from cysteine to phenylalanine, the CDR3 counts 15 amino acids. Only the CDR3 region is kept as DNA, spanning 45 bases read in frame from base 1. V lost 3 bases and J lost 1 base; the stretch between them is 9 bases long. The sample's treatment or condition label, in plain terms: live attenuated yellow fever vaccine strain. PBMCs were isolated from peripheral blood using a standard Ficoll-Paque protocol. CD4 and CD8 T-cell fractions were isolated with Dynabeads CD4 and CD8 positive selection kits. TriZol was used to extract RNA from bulk PBMCs, from CD4 and CD8 fractions, and from dextramer-positive and dextramer-negative fractions.

Sequencing used CD8+ T cells sorted from PBMCs, obtained on the day of the yellow fever booster vaccination. This TCR was recovered from a man between 18 and 29 years old who received the YFV17D yellow fever vaccine. This receptor chain uses TRBV4-1 and TRBJ2-2; the D gene is unclear. DNA sequence: TGCGCCAGCAGCCATATTTGGGTGAACACCGGGGAGCTGTTTTTT. The translation is CASSHIWVNTGELFF.